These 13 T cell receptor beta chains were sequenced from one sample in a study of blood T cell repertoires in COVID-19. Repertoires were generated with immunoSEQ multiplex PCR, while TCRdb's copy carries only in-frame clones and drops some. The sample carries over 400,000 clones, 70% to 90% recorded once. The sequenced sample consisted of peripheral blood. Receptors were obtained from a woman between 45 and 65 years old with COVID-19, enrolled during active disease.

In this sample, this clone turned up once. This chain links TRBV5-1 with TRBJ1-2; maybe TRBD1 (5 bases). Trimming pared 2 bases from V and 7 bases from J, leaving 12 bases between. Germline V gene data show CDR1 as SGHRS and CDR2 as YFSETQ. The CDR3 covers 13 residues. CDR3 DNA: TGCGCCAGCAGCTTAGGAGGGACTGCTGGCTACACCTTC. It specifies CASSLGGTAGYTF.

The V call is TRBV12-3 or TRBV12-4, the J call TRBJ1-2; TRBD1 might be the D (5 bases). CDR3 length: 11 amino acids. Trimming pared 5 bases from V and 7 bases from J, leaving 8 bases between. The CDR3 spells CASSGGSGYTF. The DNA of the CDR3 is TGTGCCAGCAGTGGGGGGTCTGGCTACACCTTC.

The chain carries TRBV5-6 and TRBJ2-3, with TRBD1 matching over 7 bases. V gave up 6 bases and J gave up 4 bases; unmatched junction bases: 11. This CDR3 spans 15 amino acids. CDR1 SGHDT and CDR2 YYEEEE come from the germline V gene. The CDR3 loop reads CASMEDRANADTQYF. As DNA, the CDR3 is TGTGCCAGCATGGAAGACAGGGCGAATGCAGATACGCAGTATTTT.

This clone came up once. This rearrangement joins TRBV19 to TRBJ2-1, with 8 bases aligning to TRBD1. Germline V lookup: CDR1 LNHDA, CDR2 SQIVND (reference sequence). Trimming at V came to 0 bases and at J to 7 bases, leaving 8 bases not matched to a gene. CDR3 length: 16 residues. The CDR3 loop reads CASSIERGRGRNEQFF. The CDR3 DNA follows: TGTGCCAGTAGTATAGAACGGGGCAGGGGGCGGAATGAGCAGTTCTTC.

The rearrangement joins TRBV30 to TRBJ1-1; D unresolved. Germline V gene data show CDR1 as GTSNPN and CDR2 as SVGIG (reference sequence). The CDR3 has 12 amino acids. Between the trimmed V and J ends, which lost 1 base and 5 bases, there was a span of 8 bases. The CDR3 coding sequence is TGTGCCTGGAGTGAACGGGGAACTGAAGCTTTCTTT. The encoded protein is CAWSERGTEAFF.

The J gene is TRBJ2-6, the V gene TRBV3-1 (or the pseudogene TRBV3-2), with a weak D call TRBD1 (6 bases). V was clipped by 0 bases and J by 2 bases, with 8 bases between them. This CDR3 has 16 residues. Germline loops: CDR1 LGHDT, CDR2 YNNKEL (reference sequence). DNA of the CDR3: TGTGCCAGCAGCCAAGATCCAGGGGCTGGGGCCAACGTCCTGACTTTC. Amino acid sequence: CASSQDPGAGANVLTF.

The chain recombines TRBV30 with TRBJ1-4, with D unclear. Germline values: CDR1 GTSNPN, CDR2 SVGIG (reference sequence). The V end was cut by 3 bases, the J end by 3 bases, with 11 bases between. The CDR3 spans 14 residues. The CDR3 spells CAWRAPSPNEKLFF. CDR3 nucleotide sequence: TGTGCCTGGAGAGCACCGTCGCCTAATGAAAAACTGTTTTTT.

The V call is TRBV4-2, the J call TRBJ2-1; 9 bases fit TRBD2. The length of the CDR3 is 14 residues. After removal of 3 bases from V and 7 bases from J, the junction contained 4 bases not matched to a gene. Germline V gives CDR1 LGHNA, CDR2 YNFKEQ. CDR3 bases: TGTGCCAGCAGCCACAGCGGGGGGTATAATGAGCAGTTCTTC. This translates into CASSHSGGYNEQFF.

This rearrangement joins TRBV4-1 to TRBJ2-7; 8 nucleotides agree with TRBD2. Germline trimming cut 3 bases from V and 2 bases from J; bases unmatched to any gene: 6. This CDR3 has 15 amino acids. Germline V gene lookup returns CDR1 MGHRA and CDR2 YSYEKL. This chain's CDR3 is CASSQKLADTYEQYF. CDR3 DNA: TGCGCCAGCAGCCAGAAACTAGCGGACACCTACGAGCAGTACTTC.

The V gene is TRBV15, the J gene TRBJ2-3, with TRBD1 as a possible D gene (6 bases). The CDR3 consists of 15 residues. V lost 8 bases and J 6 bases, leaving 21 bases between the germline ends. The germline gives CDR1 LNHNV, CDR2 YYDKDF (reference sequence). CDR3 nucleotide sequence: TGTGCCACCTACCTTCGGGCAGGGGCGAGGGATACGCAGTATTTT. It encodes CATYLRAGARDTQYF.

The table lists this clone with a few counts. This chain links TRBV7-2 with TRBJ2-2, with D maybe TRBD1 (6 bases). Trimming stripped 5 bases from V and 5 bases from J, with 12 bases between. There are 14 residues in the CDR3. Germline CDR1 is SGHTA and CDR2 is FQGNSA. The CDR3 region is CASSASGETGELFF. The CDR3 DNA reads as TGTGCCAGCAGCGCTTCAGGGGAGACCGGGGAGCTGTTTTTT.

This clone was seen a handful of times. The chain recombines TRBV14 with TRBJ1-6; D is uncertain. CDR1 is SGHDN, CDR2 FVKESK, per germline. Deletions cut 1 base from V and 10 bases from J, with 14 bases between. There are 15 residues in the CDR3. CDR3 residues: CASSQGPSGKSPLHF. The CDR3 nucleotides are TGTGCCAGCAGCCAAGGACCCTCGGGGAAATCACCCCTCCACTTT.

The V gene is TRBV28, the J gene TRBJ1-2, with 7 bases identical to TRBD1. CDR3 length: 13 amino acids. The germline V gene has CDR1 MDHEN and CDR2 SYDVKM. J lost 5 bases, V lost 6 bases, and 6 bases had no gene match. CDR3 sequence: CASRSGTAYGYTF. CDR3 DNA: TGTGCCAGCAGGTCCGGGACAGCTTATGGCTACACCTTC.